This T cell receptor beta chain was observed in a study of blood T cell repertoires in COVID-19. Whole-study context: The origin of the acute and convalescent COVID-19 samples was the United States, Italy and Spain. T cells, B-cell-depleted T cells, or PBMCs supplied cDNA or gDNA.

How the authors handled the data: Estimated nucleated cell counts came from reference gene primer amplification. Assay: immunoSEQ multiplex PCR; the TCRdb copy retains only in-frame clones and omits some. That table furnishes V, J and clone size, whereas the DNA furnished D and trimming. The profile shows about 190,000 clones, 84% of them singletons. Trimming stripped 4 bases from V and 4 bases from J, with 11 bases between. This CDR3 spans 14 amino acids. Germline V CDR1 and CDR2: SGHTA, FQGNSA. The rearrangement joins TRBV7-2 to TRBJ1-5; possibly TRBD1 for D (6 bases). The receptor's source is a woman in her 70s with active or convalescent COVID-19. Source material: peripheral blood. The CDR3 coding sequence is TGTGCCAGCAGCTCGCGGACAGCAAATCAGCCCCAGCATTTT. This gives the protein CASSSRTANQPQHF.